The subject of this entry is one T cell receptor beta chain. The antigen remains undetermined. MiXCR, run by TCRdb on the reads, gives a single entry per CDR3 protein. The table shows fewer than 70,000 distinct CDR3 sequences, with about 26% occurring only once. The V end lost 8 bases, the J end lost 6 bases, and 8 bases lay between the germline ends. The germline V gene has CDR1 SGHRS and CDR2 YFSETQ. The CDR3 is made up of 11 amino acids. The data were obtained in a study of T cell repertoires in cytomegalovirus infection. Study-wide results and limits: Ex vivo responses were dominated by HLA-C-restricted CMV-specific TCR beta clonotypes.

J is TRBJ2-2 and V is TRBV5-1, with unresolved D. The material was CD8+ T cells from cultured PBMCs, obtained from culture after CMV antigen stimulation. The TCR was taken from a human donor in good health (CMV status not recorded). Some clones in this sample may be carry-over from other donors' samples. The CDR3 reads CASRRAGELFF. DNA of the CDR3: TGCGCCAGTCGAAGGGCCGGGGAGCTGTTTTTT. Drawing the rest from reference TRBV5-1 and TRBJ2-2, the complete variable domain is KAGVTQTPRYLIKTRGQQVTLSCSPISGHRSVSWYQQTPGQGLQFLFEYFSETQRNKGNFPGRFSGRQFSNSRSEMNVSTLELGDSALYLCASRRAGELFFGEGSRLTVL.